The rows below give T cell receptor beta chains drawn from one sample of a study of blood T cell repertoires in COVID-19. Using immunoSEQ multiplex PCR, the repertoire was profiled, and TCRdb retains in-frame clones only, with some absent. The sample has fewer than 30,000 clones; over 75% are singletons. The sequenced sample was peripheral blood. All receptors derive from a human donor in a cohort sampled during active COVID-19. Each CDR3 is given with its conserved first and last residue. The order of the fields is clone size, D gene, J gene, V gene, CDR3 DNA, CDR3 protein. D genes are given only for firm matches. Size tells how often a clone was seen (once, few, many) or the class of an expanded clone, and some rows leave it out.

once,TRBD1,TRBJ2-3,TRBV5-6,TGTGCCAGCAGCTTGGGATGGGACAGGGCCTCAGATACGCAGTATTTT,CASSLGWDRASDTQYF
-,TRBD2,TRBJ2-1,TRBV18,TGTGCCAGCTCACCACCGGGACTAGCCCTGAATGAGCAGTTCTTC,CASSPPGLALNEQFF
-,TRBD1,TRBJ2-7,TRBV11-3,TGTGCCAGCAGCTTAGGAGTTTGGACAGGGGCCTACGAGCAGTACTTC,CASSLGVWTGAYEQYF
-,-,TRBJ1-5,TRBV7-6,TGTGCCAGCAGCTCAGACGCTAGCCTTAGGCCCCAGCATTTT,CASSSDASLRPQHF
-,-,TRBJ2-7,TRBV6-2/TRBV6-3,TGTGCCAGCAGTTACTATTCGGGACTGCTCTACGAGCAGTACTTC,CASSYYSGLLYEQYF
-,TRBD2,TRBJ2-5,TRBV12-3/TRBV12-4,TGTGCCATCCAGCGGGGGGCCGGGGAGACCCAGTACTTC,CAIQRGAGETQYF
-,-,TRBJ2-5,TRBV18,TGTGCCAGCTCGCAACGGGGGGAGACCCAGTACTTC,CASSQRGETQYF
few,-,TRBJ2-2,TRBV15,TGTGCCACCAGCCCAGGGGTAGGCGACACCGGGGAGCTGTTTTTT,CATSPGVGDTGELFF
once,-,TRBJ2-5,TRBV5-1,TGCGCCAGCAGCTCGGGGAGCCAAGAGACCCAGTACTTC,CASSSGSQETQYF
-,TRBD1,TRBJ2-2,TRBV7-9,TGTGCCAGCAGCTTAGGGGACAGGGCGAACGGGGAGCTGTTTTTT,CASSLGDRANGELFF
-,-,TRBJ1-1,TRBV2,TGTGCCAGCGACGGGAAGAACACTGAAGCTTTCTTT,CASDGKNTEAFF
-,TRBD2,TRBJ2-3,TRBV27,TGTGCCAGCAGTTCAGCGGGGGGACCCACAGATACGCAGTATTTT,CASSSAGGPTDTQYF
-,-,TRBJ2-1,TRBV11-2,TGTGCCAGCAGCCCCGAGGGTGATTTCAATGAGCAGTTCTTC,CASSPEGDFNEQFF
-,TRBD1,TRBJ1-5,TRBV27,TGTGCCAGCAGTTTGACAGGGACCACTAGCAATCAGCCCCAGCATTTT,CASSLTGTTSNQPQHF
once,TRBD1,TRBJ1-2,TRBV5-1,TGCGCCAGCAGCGACTGGACAGGTTATGGCTACACCTTC,CASSDWTGYGYTF
-,-,TRBJ1-4,TRBV7-9,TGTGCCAGCAGCACAAACAGGGTGGGAACTAATGAAAAACTGTTTTTT,CASSTNRVGTNEKLFF
-,-,TRBJ1-1,TRBV5-6,TGTGCCAGCAGCTTTACGGACACTGAAGCTTTCTTT,CASSFTDTEAFF
-,-,TRBJ1-2,TRBV9,TGTGCCAGCAGCGTAGTTGTCGGGGGTGGCGGTGGCTACACCTTC,CASSVVVGGGGGYTF
-,-,TRBJ1-1,TRBV9,TGTGCCAGCAGCGTACAGTCCATGAACACTGAAGCTTTCTTT,CASSVQSMNTEAFF
-,-,TRBJ2-7,TRBV29-1,TGCAGCGTTGCACATGCCGTAGAGGGTGAGCAGTACTTC,CSVAHAVEGEQYF
-,-,TRBJ1-1,TRBV29-1,TGCAGCGTTATCCAGTGGAACACTGAAGCTTTCTTT,CSVIQWNTEAFF
-,TRBD2,TRBJ2-7,TRBV7-2,TGTGCCAGCAGCCTCGGACTAGCGGGGGGCGGGTACGAGCAGTACTTC,CASSLGLAGGGYEQYF
-,TRBD2,TRBJ2-4,TRBV13,TGTGCCAGCAGCGCAAGCGGGGGGGCATCCAAAAACATTCAGTACTTC,CASSASGGASKNIQYF
once,TRBD1,TRBJ2-2,TRBV7-3,TGTGCCAGCAGCCCGCGGACAGGGTGGGCGAACACCGGGGAGCTGTTTTTT,CASSPRTGWANTGELFF
few,TRBD1,TRBJ1-3,TRBV30,TGTGCCTGCAACAGGGGTTTCCCTGGAAACACCATATATTTT,CACNRGFPGNTIYF
-,TRBD2,TRBJ2-3,TRBV10-3,TGTGCCATCAGTGAGTCCGGGGGGGCGCAGTATTTT,CAISESGGAQYF
-,TRBD2,TRBJ2-7,TRBV3-1/TRBV3-2,TGTGCCAGCAGCCAGGGACTAGCGGTCACCTACGAGCAGTACTTC,CASSQGLAVTYEQYF
-,TRBD1,TRBJ1-3,TRBV6-6,TGTGCCAGCAGACCAGGGGGCTCTGGAAACACCATATATTTT,CASRPGGSGNTIYF
few,-,TRBJ2-2,TRBV24-1,TGTGCCACCAGTGATCCCGGGACGAACACCGGGGAGCTGTTTTTT,CATSDPGTNTGELFF
once,-,TRBJ2-1,TRBV7-9,TGTGCCAGCAGCCGAGTCAGGGCTGAGTACAATGAGCAGTTCTTC,CASSRVRAEYNEQFF
-,-,TRBJ2-3,TRBV2,TGTGCCAGCAGTGAAGAGCGTAGGCAGTATTTT,CASSEERRQYF